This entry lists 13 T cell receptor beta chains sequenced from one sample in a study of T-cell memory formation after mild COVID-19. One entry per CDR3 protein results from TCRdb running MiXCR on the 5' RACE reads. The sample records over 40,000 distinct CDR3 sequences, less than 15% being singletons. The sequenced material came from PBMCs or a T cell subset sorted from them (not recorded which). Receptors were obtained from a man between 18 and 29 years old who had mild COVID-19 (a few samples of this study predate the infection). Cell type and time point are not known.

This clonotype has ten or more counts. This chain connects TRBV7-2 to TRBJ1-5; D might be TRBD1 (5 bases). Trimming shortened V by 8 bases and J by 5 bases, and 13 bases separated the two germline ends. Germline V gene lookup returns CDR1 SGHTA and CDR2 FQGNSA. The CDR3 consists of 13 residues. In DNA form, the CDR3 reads TGTGCCAGCGGCCCTCGGGGGGATCAGCCCCAGCATTTT. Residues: CASGPRGDQPQHF.

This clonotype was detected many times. CDR3 region: CASSPRTGNTEAFF. The CDR3 DNA follows: TGTGCCAGCAGTCCTCGGACTGGGAACACTGAAGCTTTCTTT. This chain links TRBV25-1 with TRBJ1-1; D gene unclear. The germline gives CDR1 MGHDK, CDR2 SYGVNS. Trimming took 5 bases from V and 1 from J, leaving 11 bases between them. This CDR3 region has 14 residues.

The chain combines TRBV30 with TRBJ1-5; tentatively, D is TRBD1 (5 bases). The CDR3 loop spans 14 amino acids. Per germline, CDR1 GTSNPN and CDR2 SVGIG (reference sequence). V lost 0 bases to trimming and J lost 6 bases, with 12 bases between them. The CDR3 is CAWSVSGLGQPQHF. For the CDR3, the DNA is TGTGCCTGGAGTGTCTCAGGGTTAGGTCAGCCCCAGCATTTT.

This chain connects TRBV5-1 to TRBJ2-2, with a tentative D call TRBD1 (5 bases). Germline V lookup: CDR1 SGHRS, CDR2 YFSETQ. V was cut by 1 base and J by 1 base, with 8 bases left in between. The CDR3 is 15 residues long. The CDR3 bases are TGCGCCAGCAGCTTGTCAGGGCTGAACACCGGGGAGCTGTTTTTT. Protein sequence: CASSLSGLNTGELFF. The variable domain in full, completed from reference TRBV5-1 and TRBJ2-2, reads KAGVTQTPRYLIKTRGQQVTLSCSPISGHRSVSWYQQTPGQGLQFLFEYFSETQRNKGNFPGRFSGRQFSNSRSEMNVSTLELGDSALYLCASSLSGLNTGELFFGEGSRLTVL.

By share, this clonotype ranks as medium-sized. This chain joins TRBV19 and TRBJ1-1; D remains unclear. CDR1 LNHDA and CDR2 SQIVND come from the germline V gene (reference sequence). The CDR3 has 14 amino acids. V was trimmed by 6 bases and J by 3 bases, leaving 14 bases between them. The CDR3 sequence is CASRSAGPYTEAFF. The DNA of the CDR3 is TGTGCCAGTAGGAGTGCTGGGCCCTACACTGAAGCTTTCTTT. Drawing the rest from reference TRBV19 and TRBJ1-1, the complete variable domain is DGGITQSPKYLFRKEGQNVTLSCEQNLNHDAMYWYRQDPGQGLRLIYYSQIVNDFQKGDIAEGYSVSREKKESFPLTVTSAQKNPTAFYLCASRSAGPYTEAFFGQGTRLTVV.

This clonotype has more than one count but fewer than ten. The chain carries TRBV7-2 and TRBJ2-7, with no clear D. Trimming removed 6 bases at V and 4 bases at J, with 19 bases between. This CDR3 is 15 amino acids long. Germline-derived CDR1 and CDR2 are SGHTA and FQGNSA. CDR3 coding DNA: TGTGCCAGCAGACGCCCCGCGTCTGGTATTTACGAGCAGTACTTC. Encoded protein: CASRRPASGIYEQYF.

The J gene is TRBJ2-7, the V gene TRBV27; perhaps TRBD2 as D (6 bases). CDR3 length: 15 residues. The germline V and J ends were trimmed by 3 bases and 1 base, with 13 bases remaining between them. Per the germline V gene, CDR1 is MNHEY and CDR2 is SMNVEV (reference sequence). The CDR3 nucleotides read TGTGCCAGCAGTTTTAAGGCCGGGGGATCCTACGAGCAGTACGTC. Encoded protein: CASSFKAGGSYEQYV.

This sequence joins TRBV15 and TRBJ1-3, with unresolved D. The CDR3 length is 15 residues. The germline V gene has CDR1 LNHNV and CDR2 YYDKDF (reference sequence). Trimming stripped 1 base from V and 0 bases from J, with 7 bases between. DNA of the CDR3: TGTGCCACCAGCAGAGTGGTGGGCTCTGGAAACACCATATATTTT. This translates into CATSRVVGSGNTIYF.

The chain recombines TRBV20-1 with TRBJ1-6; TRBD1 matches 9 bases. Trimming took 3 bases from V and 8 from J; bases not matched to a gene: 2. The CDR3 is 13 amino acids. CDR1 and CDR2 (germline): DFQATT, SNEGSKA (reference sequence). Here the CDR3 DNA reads TGCAGTGCTAGTCGACAGGGGGATTCACCCCTCCACTTT. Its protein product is CSASRQGDSPLHF.

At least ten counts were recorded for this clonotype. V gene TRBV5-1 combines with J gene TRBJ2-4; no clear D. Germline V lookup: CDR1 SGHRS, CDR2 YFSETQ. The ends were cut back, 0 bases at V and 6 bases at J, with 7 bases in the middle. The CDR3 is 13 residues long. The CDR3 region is CASSLGWGNIQYF. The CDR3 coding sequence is TGCGCCAGCAGCTTGGGTTGGGGAAACATTCAGTACTTC. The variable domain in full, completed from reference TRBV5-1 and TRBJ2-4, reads KAGVTQTPRYLIKTRGQQVTLSCSPISGHRSVSWYQQTPGQGLQFLFEYFSETQRNKGNFPGRFSGRQFSNSRSEMNVSTLELGDSALYLCASSLGWGNIQYFGAGTRLSVL.

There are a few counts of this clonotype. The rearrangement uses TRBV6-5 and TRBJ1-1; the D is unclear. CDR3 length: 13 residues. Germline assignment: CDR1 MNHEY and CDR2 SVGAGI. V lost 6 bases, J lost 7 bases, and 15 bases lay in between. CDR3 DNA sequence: TGTGCCAGCAGAGATCCGGACGAAGATGAAGCTTTCTTT. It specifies CASRDPDEDEAFF.

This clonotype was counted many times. CDR3 in amino acids: CASSGNGGEETQYF. The CDR3, as DNA: TGTGCCAGCAGTGGGAACGGGGGGGAAGAGACCCAGTACTTC. The rearrangement joins TRBV2 to TRBJ2-5; 8 nucleotides agree with TRBD2. Germline trimming cut 4 bases from V and 3 bases from J; bases unmatched to any gene: 4. This CDR3 comprises 14 residues. From germline, CDR1 is SNHLY and CDR2 FYNNEI.

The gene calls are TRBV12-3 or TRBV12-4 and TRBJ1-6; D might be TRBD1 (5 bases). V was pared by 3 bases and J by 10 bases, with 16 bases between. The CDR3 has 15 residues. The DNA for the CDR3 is TGTGCCAGCAGTTTTAGGGGTTTGCTCGGATCACCCCTCCACTTT. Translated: CASSFRGLLGSPLHF.